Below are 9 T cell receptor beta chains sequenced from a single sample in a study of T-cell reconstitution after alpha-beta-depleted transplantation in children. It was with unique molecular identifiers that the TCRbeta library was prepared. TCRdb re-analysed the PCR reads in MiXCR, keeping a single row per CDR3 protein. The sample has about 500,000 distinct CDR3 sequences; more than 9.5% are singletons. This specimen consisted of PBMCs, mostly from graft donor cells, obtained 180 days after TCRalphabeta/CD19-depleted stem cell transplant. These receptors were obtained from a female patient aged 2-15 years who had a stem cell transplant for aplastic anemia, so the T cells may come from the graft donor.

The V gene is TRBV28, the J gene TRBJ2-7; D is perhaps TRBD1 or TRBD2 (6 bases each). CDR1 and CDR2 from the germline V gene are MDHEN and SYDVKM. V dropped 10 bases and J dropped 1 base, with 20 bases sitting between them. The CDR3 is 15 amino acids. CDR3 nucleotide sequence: TGTGCCACCGAGGGGGGCAGGGGCCTTTCCTACGAGCAGTACTTC. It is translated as CATEGGRGLSYEQYF.

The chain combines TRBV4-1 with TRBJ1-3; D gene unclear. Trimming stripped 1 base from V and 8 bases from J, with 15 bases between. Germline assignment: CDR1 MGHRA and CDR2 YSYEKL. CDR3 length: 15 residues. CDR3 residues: CASSQVGAAADTIYF. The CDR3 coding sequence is TGCGCCAGCAGCCAAGTTGGTGCAGCAGCGGACACCATATATTTT.

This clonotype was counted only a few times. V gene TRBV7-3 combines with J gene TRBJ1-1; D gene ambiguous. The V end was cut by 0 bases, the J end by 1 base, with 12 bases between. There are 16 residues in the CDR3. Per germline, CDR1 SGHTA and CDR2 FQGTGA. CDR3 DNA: TGTGCCAGCAGCTTAACTTCTACACGGACGAACACTGAAGCTTTCTTT. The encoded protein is CASSLTSTRTNTEAFF.

The CDR3 sequence: CASRGTSGDQETQYF. The DNA for the CDR3 is TGTGCCAGCAGGGGGACTAGCGGGGATCAAGAGACCCAGTACTTC. The chain is built from TRBV6-1 and TRBJ2-5, with 13 nucleotides matching TRBD2. J gave up 2 bases and V 6 bases, and 3 bases lay outside the gene matches. This CDR3 contains 15 residues. Germline V CDR1 and CDR2: MNHNS, SASEGT.

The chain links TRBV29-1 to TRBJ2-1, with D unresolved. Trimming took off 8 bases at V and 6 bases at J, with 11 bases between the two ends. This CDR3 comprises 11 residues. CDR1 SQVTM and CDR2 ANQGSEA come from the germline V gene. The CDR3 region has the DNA TGCAGCCCGAAGAACCTCAATGAGCAGTTCTTC. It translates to CSPKNLNEQFF.

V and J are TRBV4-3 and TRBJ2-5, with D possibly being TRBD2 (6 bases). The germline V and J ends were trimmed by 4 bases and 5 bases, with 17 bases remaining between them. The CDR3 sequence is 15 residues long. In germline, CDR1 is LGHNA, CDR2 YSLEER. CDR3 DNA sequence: TGCGCCAGCAGCCTCCTAGGGACTGGAGGGGAGACCCAGTACTTC. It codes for CASSLLGTGGETQYF.

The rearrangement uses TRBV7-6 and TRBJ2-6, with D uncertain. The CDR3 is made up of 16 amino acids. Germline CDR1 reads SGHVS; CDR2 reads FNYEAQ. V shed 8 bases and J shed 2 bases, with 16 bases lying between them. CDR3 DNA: TGTGCCAGCGCGCACCCAACCCATACTGGGGCCAACGTCCTGACTTTC. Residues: CASAHPTHTGANVLTF.

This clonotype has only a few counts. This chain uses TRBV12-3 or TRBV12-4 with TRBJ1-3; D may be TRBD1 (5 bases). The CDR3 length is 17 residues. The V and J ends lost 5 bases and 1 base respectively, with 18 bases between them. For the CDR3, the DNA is TGTGCCAGCAGTATAGGCGGAAGGGGAAAATCTGGAAACACCATATATTTT. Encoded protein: CASSIGGRGKSGNTIYF.

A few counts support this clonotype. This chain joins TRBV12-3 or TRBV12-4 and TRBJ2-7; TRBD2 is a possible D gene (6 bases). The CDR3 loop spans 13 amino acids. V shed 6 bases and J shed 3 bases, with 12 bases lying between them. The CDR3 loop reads CASSQRGYYEQYV. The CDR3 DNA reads TGTGCCAGCAGCCAACGGGGGTACTACGAGCAGTACGTC.